Below, 3 T cell receptor beta chains from the same sample are listed, as sequenced in a study of blood T cell repertoires in COVID-19. The repertoire was sequenced with immunoSEQ multiplex PCR; TCRdb's copy has only in-frame clones and lacks some. The sample contains roughly 200,000 clones, 75% to 85% of which appear only once. The sequencing sample was made of peripheral blood. These receptor sequences come from a woman in her thirties with COVID-19, enrolled during active disease.

This chain joins TRBV9 and TRBJ1-4; D is perhaps TRBD1 (6 bases). This CDR3 contains 16 residues. V shed 0 bases and J shed 8 bases, with 17 bases lying between them. CDR1 and CDR2 (germline): SGDLS, YYNGEE. The CDR3: CASSVESQGIWEKLFF. CDR3 DNA: TGTGCCAGCAGCGTAGAGAGTCAGGGGATCTGGGAAAAACTGTTTTTT.

This CDR3 is CASSQAGTGNTGELFF. The DNA of the CDR3 is TGTGCCAGCAGCCAAGCCGGGACAGGGAACACCGGGGAGCTGTTTTTT. The V gene is TRBV16, the J gene TRBJ2-2; TRBD1 matches 8 bases. The trim removed 2 bases at V and 1 base at J, leaving 3 bases unmatched. The CDR3 loop spans 16 amino acids. Germline CDR1 KGHSY, CDR2 FQNENV.

The chain combines TRBV12-5 with TRBJ1-4; TRBD1 aligns across 8 bases. The germline CDR1 and CDR2 sequences are LGHNT and FRNRAP. V was pared by 8 bases and J by 0 bases, with 8 bases of the junction left unmatched. CDR3 length: 16 amino acids. CDR3 loop: CASSIQGGTTNEKLFF. CDR3 nucleotide sequence: TGTGCTAGTTCTATACAGGGGGGAACAACTAATGAAAAACTGTTTTTT. Full variable domain (remainder filled in from reference TRBV12-5 and TRBJ1-4): DARVTQTPRHKVTEMGQEVTMRCQPILGHNTVFWYRQTMMQGLELLAYFRNRAPLDDSGMPKDRFSAEMPDATLATLKIQPSEPRDSAVYFCASSIQGGTTNEKLFFGSGTQLSVL.